This T cell receptor beta chain derives from a study of T cells in localized non-small cell lung cancer. With V trimmed by 3 bases and J by 8 bases, 9 bases remained unmatched. The germline gives CDR1 SGHAT, CDR2 FQNNGV. The CDR3 spans 15 residues. Clones were sequenced by immunoSEQ multiplex PCR, and TCRdb holds only the in-frame ones, with some missing. The table shows 13,000 or so clones, with around 84% occurring only once. This sequence joins TRBV11-2 and TRBJ2-1; 8 nucleotides align to TRBD1. This TCR was sampled from a male donor aged 60 or older with stage III lung adenocarcinoma. This specimen consisted of peripheral blood, obtained before any cancer treatment. The CDR3 DNA sequence: TGTGCCAGCAGCTTTAGACAGGGGAGAGGGGATGAGCAGTTCTTC. This translates into CASSFRQGRGDEQFF.